The 15 T cell receptor beta chains listed next were all sequenced from one sample in a study of regulatory T cells in long-lasting Graves disease (dated by TCRdb to the early 2020s). Interpreted using the paper, the time point label stands for: newly diagnosed GD, antithyroid drugs for less than 3 months. For both TCR sequencing and RNA sequencing, RNA was extracted from PBMCs in TRIzol. Library preparation used multiplex PCR. Sequencer: Illumina HiSeq 4000. To build TCR beta libraries, CDR3 regions were amplified by Arm-PCR using iRepertoire HTBI primers. Starting from the raw public reads, TCRdb applied fastp trimming at Q25, assembled clones with MiXCR and retained in-frame beta chains. One record per CDR3 amino acid sequence lists the most common genes and DNA. The sample data list around 420,000 distinct CDR3 sequences, and approximately 15% of these were observed just once. The ten most abundant clones make up approximately 8% of the sample.

The same data also contributed to another study, on T cells in Graves' hyperthyroidism and ophthalmopathy.

Sequencing was performed on peripheral blood mononuclear cells (PBMCs), taken at new diagnosis, from a patient treated with antithyroid drugs. The receptors were sampled from a woman in her 40s with Graves disease. Donor details come from another sample of the same person, matched by shared clones.

This clonotype was recorded many times. The J gene is TRBJ2-3, the V gene TRBV27, with D perhaps TRBD1 or TRBD2 (5 bases each). Trimming cost V 4 bases and J 3 bases, with 14 bases left between them. CDR1 and CDR2 from the germline V gene are MNHEY and SMNVEV (reference sequence). This CDR3 spans 15 amino acids. CDR3 nucleotide sequence: TGTGCCAGCAGTTCTTCCAGCTGGGGGACAGATACGCAGTATTTT. Translation: CASSSSSWGTDTQYF.

This clonotype has ten or more counts. The V call is TRBV20-1, the J call TRBJ1-3; 10 nucleotides agree with TRBD1. This CDR3 is 16 amino acids long. CDR1 and CDR2 (germline): DFQATT, SNEGSKA (reference sequence). The J segment lost 0 bases and the V segment lost 0 bases, leaving 2 bases of the junction unmatched. DNA for the CDR3: TGCAGTGCTAGAGACCGGACAGGGGGCTCTGGAAACACCATATATTTT. Protein: CSARDRTGGSGNTIYF.

This clonotype was detected ten times or more. J is TRBJ2-1 and V is TRBV30, with D hard to call. Germline V gene data show CDR1 as GTSNPN and CDR2 as SVGIG (reference sequence). The CDR3 has 12 amino acids. Trimming removed 0 bases at V and 7 bases at J, with 7 bases between. The CDR3 reads CAWSVSWNEQFF. DNA for the CDR3: TGTGCCTGGAGTGTAAGCTGGAATGAGCAGTTCTTC. Full variable domain (missing parts from reference TRBV30 and TRBJ2-1): SQTIHQWPATLVQPVGSPLSLECTVEGTSNPNLYWYRQAAGRGLQLLFYSVGIGQISSEVPQNLSASRPQDRQFILSSKKLLLSDSGFYLCAWSVSWNEQFFGPGTRLTVL.

V usage is TRBV6-2 or TRBV6-3 and J usage is TRBJ2-1, with 9 bases fitting TRBD2. After removal of 5 bases from V and 3 bases from J, the junction contained 8 bases not matched to a gene. Germline V gene sequence: CDR1 MNHEY, CDR2 SVGEGT. CDR3 length: 16 residues. CDR3 region: CASSRTGLAIYNEQFF. As DNA, the CDR3 is TGTGCCAGCAGTCGGACCGGACTAGCGATCTACAATGAGCAGTTCTTC.

There are many counts of this clonotype. Given a much more abundant clone one base away, this may be a read error. The V gene is TRBV11-2, the J gene TRBJ2-3, with D perhaps matching TRBD2 (5 bases). CDR3 length equals 12 residues. Germline V gives CDR1 SGHAT, CDR2 FQNNGV. CDR3 amino acids: CASSSSTDTRYF. Here the CDR3 DNA reads TGTGCCAGCAGCTCTAGCACAGATACGCGGTATTTT.

This clonotype has just a few counts. The CDR3 DNA follows: TGTGCCAGCAGCTTAGCGCCCAGGGGTTTGAACACTGAAGCTTTCTTT. This codes for CASSLAPRGLNTEAFF. The chain has TRBV7-9 and TRBJ1-1; D may be TRBD1 (6 bases). The germline CDR1 and CDR2 sequences are SEHNR and FQNEAQ (reference sequence). This CDR3 has 16 residues. V shed 0 bases and J shed 0 bases, with 11 bases lying between them.

Note on this clonotype: This may be a read error, as it is one base from a much larger clone. The chain employs TRBV12-3 or TRBV12-4 and TRBJ1-1; D is unresolved. The ends were cut back, 4 bases at V and 3 bases at J, with 9 bases in the middle. The CDR3 runs 13 residues. As DNA, the CDR3 is TGTGCCAGCAGTTCTCCGGTTGACACTGAAGCTTTCTTT. This codes for CASSSPVDTEAFF.

This clonotype has at least ten counts. This chain uses TRBV10-3 with TRBJ2-3, with 8 nucleotides matching TRBD1. This CDR3 is 19 amino acids long. The ends lost 0 bases at V and 0 bases at J; junction bases unmatched: 11. The germline V gene encodes CDR1 ENHRY and CDR2 SYGVKD. The CDR3 spells CAISESPPGQVASTDTQYF. The DNA for the CDR3 is TGTGCCATCAGTGAGTCGCCACCGGGACAGGTTGCTAGCACAGATACGCAGTATTTT.

Of note for this clonotype: This may be a read error: a much more frequent sequence differs by one nucleotide. This chain connects TRBV28 to TRBJ1-2; tentative D call: TRBD1 (5 bases). Germline V gene lookup returns CDR1 MDHEN and CDR2 SYDVKM. This CDR3 spans 13 amino acids. The CDR3 nucleotides are TGTGCCGGCAGTCCTCCGGGGCAGGGCGGCTACACCTTC. Translating it yields CAGSPPGQGGYTF.

This clonotype was seen ten or more times. The V call is TRBV29-1, the J call TRBJ1-2, with a possible D match to TRBD1 (6 bases). CDR1 SQVTM and CDR2 ANQGSEA come from the germline V gene. V lost 6 bases, J lost 1 base, and 9 bases lay in between. The CDR3 is 12 amino acids. CDR3 in DNA: TGCAGCGTCCGGGACATTAACTATGGCTACACCTTC. It specifies CSVRDINYGYTF.

This clonotype was seen more than once but under ten times. The chain is built from TRBV3-1 and TRBJ1-2, with D possibly TRBD1 on 6 matching bases. The CDR3 has 16 amino acids. CDR1 is LGHDT, CDR2 YNNKEL, per germline (reference sequence). V lost 1 base and J 12 bases, leaving 24 bases between the germline ends. The CDR3 DNA reads as TGTGCCAGCAGCCAAGGAGTTGTCGGCGGGACAAGGACCCACACCTTC. It codes for CASSQGVVGGTRTHTF.

This clonotype was counted many times. CDR3 bases: TGTGCCAGCAGCTTAGCTGCAATTGCAACTAATGAAAAACTGTTTTTT. The encoded protein is CASSLAAIATNEKLFF. V is TRBV7-8 and J is TRBJ1-4; D gene uncertain. The CDR3 sequence is 16 residues long. Germline CDR1 and CDR2: SGHVS and FQNEAQ. V lost 0 bases and J lost 0, with 8 bases in between.

This clonotype was recorded at least ten times. V is TRBV27 and J is TRBJ2-3, with 10 bases that match TRBD2. The CDR3 sequence is 18 residues long. After removal of 1 base from V and 0 bases from J, the junction contained 7 bases not matched to a gene. Germline V gene lookup returns CDR1 MNHEY and CDR2 SMNVEV (reference sequence). CDR3 coding DNA: TGTGCCAGCAGTTTATGGGCTAGCGGGAGATCTAGCACAGATACGCAGTATTTT. Residues: CASSLWASGRSSTDTQYF.

There are many counts of this clonotype. The rearrangement links TRBV27 to TRBJ1-6; D gene ambiguous. CDR1 MNHEY and CDR2 SMNVEV come from the germline V gene (reference sequence). The CDR3 length is 19 residues. The ends were cut back, 3 bases at V and 0 bases at J, with 18 bases in the middle. The CDR3, as DNA: TGTGCCAGCAGTTTCGCCCATAAACTGAAGAGCTCCTATAATTCACCCCTCCACTTT. Its protein product is CASSFAHKLKSSYNSPLHF.

The rearrangement uses TRBV25-1 and TRBJ2-1, with D perhaps matching TRBD2 (6 bases). This CDR3 has 15 amino acids. CDR1 and CDR2 (germline): MGHDK, SYGVNS. Trimming took off 8 bases at V and 8 bases at J, with 22 bases between the two ends. The CDR3 sequence: CASSTVSGKRDEQFF. CDR3 coding DNA: TGTGCCAGCTCAACAGTTAGCGGCAAGAGGGATGAGCAGTTCTTC.